This T cell receptor (beta chain) was retrieved from a study of graft-versus-host responses after intestinal transplantation (dated by TCRdb to the early 2020s). About the full investigation: Recipients received multivisceral, liver-intestinal, or isolated intestinal transplants. Every recipient was given anti-thymocyte globulin induction, then maintenance tacrolimus and steroids for about 3 years. Bulk TCR-beta CDR3 sequencing was used to track graft-versus-host and host-versus-graft alloreactive T cell clones in the graft, circulation and bone marrow after intestinal transplantation. Alloreactive clones were identified by sequencing pre-transplant mixed lymphocyte reaction products and comparing them with unstimulated pre-transplant donor and recipient T cells. Of the roughly 26 intestinal transplant recipients enrolled in the cohort, one of whom was a retransplant, 3 patients without pretransplant specimens were excluded. A peak of at least 4% donor T cells among recipient peripheral blood mononuclear cells was the definition used for donor T cell macrochimerism. Rather than being sequenced by the commercial service, samples from three later patients were sequenced in-house on an Illumina MiSeq and processed with MiXCR.

What the study reported, not specific to this receptor: Early after transplant, peak levels of circulating GvH clones were found to be associated with declines in HvG clones. High GvH to HvG T cell clonal ratios were observed in the allografts of patients with donor T cell macrochimerism. Conclusions were limited by the relatively low number and heterogeneity of intestinal transplant patients. GvH clones were detected in recipient bone marrow, and some appeared earlier in ileal mucosa or blood, consistent with an intestinal mucosal origin.

The CDR3 has 12 amino acids, counting the end cysteine and phenylalanine. The entry retains the CDR3 DNA only, 36 bases that are in frame from base 1. The CDR1 and CDR2 encoded by the germline V gene are MDHEN and SYDVKM. Receptor libraries were prepared by the immunoSEQ multiplex PCR assay. In most patients, genomic DNA was isolated using the Qiagen DNeasy Blood and Tissue Kit and sent frozen to Adaptive Biotechnologies for TCR sequencing. High-throughput TCR-beta CDR3 sequencing of genomic DNA from most patients was performed by Adaptive Biotechnologies. In the paper's pipeline: Adaptive's ImmunoSEQ software supplied the TCR sequencing data for 15 to 20 patients, while MiXCR and VDJtools were used to process a few other patients. To correct CD4 versus CD8 sorting errors, any sequence found in both subsets at a frequency ratio below 5:1 was removed. CDR3 nucleotide sequences shared between donor and recipient were removed because the origin of such sequences could not be assigned. To be classed as alloreactive, a clone needed at least 2-fold expansion over unstimulated cells and a minimum CFSE-low frequency of 0.002% (template counts) or 0.001% (read counts). Mappable clones were those detected in sequenced pre-transplant spleen, lymph node, or MLR CFSE-low populations of the donor or recipient. Cumulative frequency of alloreactive clones was calculated as a percentage of all sequences weighted by copy number. The clones in this table, taken by TCRdb from immuneACCESS, are in-frame only. Not every clone is retained; where verified, under half of the shortfall comes from an unresolved V gene, and the cause of the rest is unknown. V, J and clone size derive from that table, while D and trimming were established from the DNA sequence. The sample data list 50,000 to 80,000 clones, and approximately 90% of these were observed just once. Of the sample, about 1.7% falls within the top ten clones.

What the time point label conveys for this sample: cells obtained before transplantation from donor or recipient. CD3+CD4+ and CD3+CD8+ populations were FACS-sorted from unstimulated pre-transplant donor and recipient cells taken from spleen or lymph nodes. A word on this clone: Its antigen is not yet known. Germline and junction disagree at one end, which may indicate a read error.

The sequencing here drew on unstimulated CD8+ T cells sorted from spleen or lymph node cells, taken before transplant. The sequence links TRBV28 to TRBJ1-4; 8 junctional bases match TRBD1. This clonotype was sampled from a human donor who was the organ donor for an intestinal transplant. The CDR3 reads CHNRGQDEKLFF. The DNA sequence follows: TGCCACAATAGGGGACAGGATGAAAAACTGTTTTTT.